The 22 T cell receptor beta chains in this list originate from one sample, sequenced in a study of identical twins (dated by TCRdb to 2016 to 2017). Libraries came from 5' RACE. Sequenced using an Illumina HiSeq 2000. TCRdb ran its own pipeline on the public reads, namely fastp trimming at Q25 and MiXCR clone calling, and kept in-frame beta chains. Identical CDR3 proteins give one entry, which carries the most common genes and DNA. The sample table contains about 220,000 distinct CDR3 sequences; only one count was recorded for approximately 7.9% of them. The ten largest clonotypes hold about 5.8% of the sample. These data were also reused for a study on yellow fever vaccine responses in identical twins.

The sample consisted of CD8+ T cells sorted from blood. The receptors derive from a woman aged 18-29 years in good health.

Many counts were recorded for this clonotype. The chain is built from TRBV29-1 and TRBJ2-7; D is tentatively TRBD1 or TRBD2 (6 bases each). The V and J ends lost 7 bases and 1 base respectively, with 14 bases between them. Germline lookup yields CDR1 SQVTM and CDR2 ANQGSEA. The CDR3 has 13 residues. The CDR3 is CSARGGGSYEQYF. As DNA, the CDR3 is TGCAGCGCCCGAGGAGGGGGGTCCTACGAGCAGTACTTC.

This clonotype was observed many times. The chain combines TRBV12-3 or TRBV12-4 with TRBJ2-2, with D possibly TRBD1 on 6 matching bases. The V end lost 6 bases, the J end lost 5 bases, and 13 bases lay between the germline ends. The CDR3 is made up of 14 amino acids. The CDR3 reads CASRPDSPTGELFF. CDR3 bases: TGTGCCAGCAGACCGGACAGCCCGACCGGGGAGCTGTTTTTT.

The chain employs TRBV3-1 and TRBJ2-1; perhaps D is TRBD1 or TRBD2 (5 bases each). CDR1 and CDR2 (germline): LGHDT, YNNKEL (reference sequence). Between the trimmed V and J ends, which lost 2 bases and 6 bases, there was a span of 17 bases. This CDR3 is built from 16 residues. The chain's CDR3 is CASSQPTRDPRNEQFF. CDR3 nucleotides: TGTGCCAGCAGCCAACCTACCAGGGACCCCCGCAATGAGCAGTTCTTC.

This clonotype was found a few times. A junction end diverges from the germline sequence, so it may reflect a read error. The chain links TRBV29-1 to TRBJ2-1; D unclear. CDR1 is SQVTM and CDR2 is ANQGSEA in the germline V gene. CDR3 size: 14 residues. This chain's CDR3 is CSVEAVLTYNEQFF. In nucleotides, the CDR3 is TGCAGCGTGGAAGCCGTCTTGACCTACAATGAGCAGTTCTTC.

The CDR3 coding sequence is TGTGCCAGCATGGGGCAGGGGGTTCCCTACGAGCAGTACGTC. This encodes CASMGQGVPYEQYV. The gene calls are TRBV2 and TRBJ2-7; 7 bases fit TRBD1. Germline assignment: CDR1 SNHLY and CDR2 FYNNEI. The V gene end was trimmed by 7 bases and the J gene end by 2 bases; junction bases not matched to a gene: 8. There are 14 residues in the CDR3.

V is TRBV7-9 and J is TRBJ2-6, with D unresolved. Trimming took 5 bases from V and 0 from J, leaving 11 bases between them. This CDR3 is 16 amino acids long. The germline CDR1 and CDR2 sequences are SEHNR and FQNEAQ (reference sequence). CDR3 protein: CASSPYLNSGANVLTF. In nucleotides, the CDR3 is TGTGCCAGCAGCCCCTACCTAAACTCTGGGGCCAACGTCCTGACTTTC.

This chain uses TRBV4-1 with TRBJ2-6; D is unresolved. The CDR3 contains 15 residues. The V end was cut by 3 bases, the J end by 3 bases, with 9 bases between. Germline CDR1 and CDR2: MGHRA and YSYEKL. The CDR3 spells CASSHWTHGANVLTF. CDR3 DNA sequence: TGCGCCAGCAGCCACTGGACCCATGGGGCCAACGTCCTGACTTTC.

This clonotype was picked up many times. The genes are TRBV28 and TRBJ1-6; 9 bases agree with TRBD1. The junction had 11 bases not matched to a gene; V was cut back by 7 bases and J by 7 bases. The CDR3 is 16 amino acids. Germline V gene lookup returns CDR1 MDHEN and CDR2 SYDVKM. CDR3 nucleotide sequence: TGTGCCAGCACCATCGTCCGGGACAGGGCCAATTCACCCCTCCACTTT. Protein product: CASTIVRDRANSPLHF.

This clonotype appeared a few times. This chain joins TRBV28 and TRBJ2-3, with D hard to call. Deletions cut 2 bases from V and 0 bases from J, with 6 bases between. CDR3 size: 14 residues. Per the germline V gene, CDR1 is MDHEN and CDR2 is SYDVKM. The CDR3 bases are TGTGCCAGCAGTTTAGACGTTAGCACAGATACGCAGTATTTT. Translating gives CASSLDVSTDTQYF.

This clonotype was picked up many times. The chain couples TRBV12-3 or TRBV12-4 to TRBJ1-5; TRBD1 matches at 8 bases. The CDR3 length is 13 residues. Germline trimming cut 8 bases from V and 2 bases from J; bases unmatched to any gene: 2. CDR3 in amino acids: CASGQGGNQPQHF. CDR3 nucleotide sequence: TGTGCCAGCGGACAGGGTGGCAATCAGCCCCAGCATTTT.

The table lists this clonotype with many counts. Here the CDR3 DNA reads TGCAGCGTTGAAGAGGAGGGCATGGGGGTCTATGGCTACACCTTC. Protein: CSVEEEGMGVYGYTF. The gene calls are TRBV29-1 and TRBJ1-2, with D possibly being TRBD1 (5 bases). The CDR3 has 15 amino acids. V lost 0 bases and J lost 4, with 15 bases in between. Germline CDR1 and CDR2: SQVTM and ANQGSEA.

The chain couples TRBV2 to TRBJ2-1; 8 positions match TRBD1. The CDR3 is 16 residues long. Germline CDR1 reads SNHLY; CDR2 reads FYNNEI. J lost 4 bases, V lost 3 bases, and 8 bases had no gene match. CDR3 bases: TGTGCCAGCAGTGACGACGAGGGACAGGCTTACAATGAGCAGTTCTTC. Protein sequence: CASSDDEGQAYNEQFF.

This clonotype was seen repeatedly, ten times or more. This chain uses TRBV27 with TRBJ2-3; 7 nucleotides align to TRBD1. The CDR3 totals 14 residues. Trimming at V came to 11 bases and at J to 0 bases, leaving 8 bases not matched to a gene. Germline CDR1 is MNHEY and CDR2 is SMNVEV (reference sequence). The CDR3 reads CADRDRSSTDTQYF. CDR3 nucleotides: TGTGCCGACAGGGATAGGTCTAGCACAGATACGCAGTATTTT.

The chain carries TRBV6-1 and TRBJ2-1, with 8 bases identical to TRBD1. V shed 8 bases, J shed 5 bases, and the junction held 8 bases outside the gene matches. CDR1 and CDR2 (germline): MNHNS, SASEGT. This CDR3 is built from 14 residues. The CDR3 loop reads CASATGTGHNEQFF. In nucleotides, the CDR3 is TGTGCCAGCGCAACCGGGACAGGACACAATGAGCAGTTCTTC.

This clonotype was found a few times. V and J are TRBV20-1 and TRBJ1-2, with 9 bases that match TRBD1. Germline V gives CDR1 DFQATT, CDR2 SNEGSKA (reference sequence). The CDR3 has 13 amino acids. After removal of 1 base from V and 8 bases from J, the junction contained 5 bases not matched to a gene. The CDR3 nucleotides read TGCAGTGCTAGAGCCAGGGACAGGGCAGGCTACACCTTC. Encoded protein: CSARARDRAGYTF.

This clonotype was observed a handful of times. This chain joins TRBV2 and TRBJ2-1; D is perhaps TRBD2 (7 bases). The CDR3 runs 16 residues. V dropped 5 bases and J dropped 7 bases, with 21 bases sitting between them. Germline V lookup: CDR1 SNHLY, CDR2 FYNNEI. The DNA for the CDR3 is TGTGCCAGCAGTATATACAGGGAGGGAGGGACAAATGAGCAGTTCTTC. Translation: CASSIYREGGTNEQFF.

The DNA for the CDR3 is TGTGCCAGCAGTACCAGGTCGGGGGGACAAGAGACCCAGTACTTC. Translated, it gives CASSTRSGGQETQYF. The J gene is TRBJ2-5, the V gene TRBV6-1; 7 bases map to TRBD2. Germline CDR1 MNHNS, CDR2 SASEGT. The J segment lost 2 bases and the V segment lost 5 bases, leaving 8 bases of the junction unmatched. The CDR3 covers 15 residues.

The CDR3: CASSQEQGNTEAFF. The CDR3, as DNA: TGCGCCAGCAGCCAAGAACAGGGGAACACTGAAGCTTTCTTT. This rearrangement joins TRBV4-1 to TRBJ1-1; tentatively, D is TRBD1 (6 bases). CDR1 and CDR2 (germline): MGHRA, YSYEKL. Trimming cost V 0 bases and J 1 base, with 6 bases left between them. CDR3 length equals 14 residues.

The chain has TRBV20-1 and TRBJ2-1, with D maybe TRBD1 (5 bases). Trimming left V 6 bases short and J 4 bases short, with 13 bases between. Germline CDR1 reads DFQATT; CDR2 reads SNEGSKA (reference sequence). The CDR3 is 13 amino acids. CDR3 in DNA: TGCAGTGCCGAACCCACAGGTTACAATGAGCAGTTCTTC. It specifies CSAEPTGYNEQFF.

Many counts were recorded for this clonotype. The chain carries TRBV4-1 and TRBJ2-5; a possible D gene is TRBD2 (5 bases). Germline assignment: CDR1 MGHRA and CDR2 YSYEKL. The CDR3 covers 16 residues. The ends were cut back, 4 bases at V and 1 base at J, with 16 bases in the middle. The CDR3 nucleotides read TGCGCCAGCAGCCGAAAGACTAACCTCGCCCAAGAGACCCAGTACTTC. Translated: CASSRKTNLAQETQYF.

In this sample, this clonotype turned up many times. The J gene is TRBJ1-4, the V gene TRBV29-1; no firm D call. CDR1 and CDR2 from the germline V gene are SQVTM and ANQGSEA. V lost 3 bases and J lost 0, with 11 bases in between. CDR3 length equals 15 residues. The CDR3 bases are TGCAGCGTTGACCCGCGAGCAACAACTAATGAAAAACTGTTTTTT. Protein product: CSVDPRATTNEKLFF.

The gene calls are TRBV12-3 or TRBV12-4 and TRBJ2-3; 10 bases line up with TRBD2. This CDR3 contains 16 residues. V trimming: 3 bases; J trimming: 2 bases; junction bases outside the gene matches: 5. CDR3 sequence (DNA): TGTGCCAGCAGTTTTGCTAGCGGGGGAACCACAGATACGCAGTATTTT. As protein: CASSFASGGTTDTQYF.